The rows below give T cell receptor beta chains drawn from one sample of a study of human T cells and chemical hapten exposure. TCRdb re-called the RACE reads with MiXCR, one entry per CDR3 protein. The sample has about 92,000 distinct CDR3 sequences, 8% to 10% seen once. Sequencing was performed on whole blood, taken in connection with sensitization to the hapten diphenylcyclopropenone (DPC). The receptors were sampled from a woman in her forties with alopecia areata. Some clones in this sample may be carry-over from other donors' samples. Both conserved end residues are part of each CDR3.

len | j_gene | v_gene | CDR3aa
14 | TRBJ2-7 | TRBV28 | CASKSHTASYEQYF
13 | TRBJ1-2 | TRBV6-6 | CASSYEVVGGYTF
11 | TRBJ2-3 | TRBV12-3/TRBV12-4 | CASSWRDTQYF
17 | TRBJ2-7 | TRBV4-3 | CASSRKPGQGTSYEQYF
19 | TRBJ2-1 | TRBV5-1 | CASTTTGTSRRGSYNEQFF
16 | TRBJ2-1 | TRBV7-6 | CASSFMGTSSYNEQFF
16 | TRBJ2-1 | TRBV5-1 | CASTRGPFSGRNEQFF
14 | TRBJ1-5 | TRBV6-4 | CASNNDTAGQPQHF
11 | TRBJ2-1 | TRBV20-1 | CSASEPNEQFF
11 | TRBJ2-7 | TRBV28 | CAVRGTYEQYF
15 | TRBJ1-6 | TRBV6-5 | CAIKSGRNYNSPLHF
14 | TRBJ2-1 | TRBV6-2/TRBV6-3 | CVSSLYPPRGEQFF
15 | TRBJ2-3 | TRBV5-5 | CASSLGRGYTDTQYF
14 | TRBJ1-6 | TRBV19 | CASNVPGANSPLHF
12 | TRBJ1-5 | TRBV24-1 | CATVDRGAPQHF
14 | TRBJ2-1 | TRBV7-9 | CASSLWGAGNEQFF
16 | TRBJ2-3 | TRBV20-1 | CSARDIKGYGTDTQYF
15 | TRBJ2-7 | TRBV7-2 | CASSSTLGRAHEQYF
13 | TRBJ1-2 | TRBV5-1 | CASSLQGISGYTF
12 | TRBJ2-1 | TRBV20-1 | CSAGRFMYEQFF
14 | TRBJ2-5 | TRBV5-1 | CASSSGPFQETQYF
12 | TRBJ1-4 | TRBV7-9 | CASSFGDEKLFF
16 | TRBJ2-3 | TRBV2 | CASSDGGRASTDTQYF
14 | TRBJ2-1 | TRBV7-6 | CASSPDLLGAEQFF
15 | TRBJ2-1 | TRBV24-1 | CATSFSGTGNNEQFF
15 | TRBJ1-6 | TRBV5-1 | CASSLGGIGRSPLHF